These 27 T cell receptor beta chains were all obtained from the same sample, sequenced in a study of cytomegalovirus exposure and HLA in healthy donors. The PCR ran on 60 Vbeta and 13 Jbeta primers. TCRdb's copy holds only in-frame clones and misses some; the assay was immunoSEQ multiplex PCR. The sample lists roughly 120,000 clones, around 81% occurring once. The sequenced sample consisted of PBMCs. Receptors originate from a woman younger than 45 in good health and CMV-seronegative.

V is TRBV7-2 and J is TRBJ2-5, with D unclear. The J call is in doubt because the DNA end fits TRBJ2-7 better. The germline gives CDR1 SGHTA, CDR2 FQGNSA. The CDR3 spans 13 residues. The CDR3 DNA reads as TGTGCCAGCAGCTTCGGCGGAACCTACGAGCAGTACTTC. It translates to CASSFGGTYEQYF.

The V call is TRBV7-7, the J call TRBJ1-1, with 7 bases aligning to TRBD1. Germline V gene data show CDR1 as SSHAT and CDR2 as FNYEAQ (reference sequence). The CDR3 contains 13 residues. The V segment lost 4 bases and the J segment 3 bases; nucleotides outside the gene matches: 2. Written as DNA, the CDR3 is TGTGCCAGCAGCTCAGACAGGGACACTGAAGCTTTCTTT. This codes for CASSSDRDTEAFF.

The CDR3 DNA reads TGTGCCAGCATCCCCAGTGGGGGGAGATCCTACAATGAGCAGTTCTTC. It is translated as CASIPSGGRSYNEQFF. The V and J genes are TRBV11-2 and TRBJ2-1; possibly TRBD2 for D (6 bases). The CDR3 consists of 16 residues. Looked up from germline, CDR1 is SGHAT and CDR2 is FQNNGV. V was shortened by 7 bases and J by 1 base, with 17 bases between the two germline ends.

The chain joins TRBV7-3 to TRBJ1-3; D is possibly TRBD1 (6 bases). The ends were cut back, 5 bases at V and 0 bases at J, with 14 bases in the middle. Germline-derived CDR1 and CDR2 are SGHTA and FQGTGA. The CDR3 loop spans 16 amino acids. CDR3 protein: CASSPAGALSGNTIYF. Here the CDR3 DNA reads TGTGCCAGCAGCCCAGCAGGGGCCCTCTCTGGAAACACCATATATTTT.

V usage is TRBV4-3 and J usage is TRBJ1-2, with 7 nucleotides matching TRBD1. This CDR3 has 14 amino acids. CDR1 and CDR2 from the germline V gene are LGHNA and YSLEER. The J segment lost 4 bases and the V segment lost 2 bases, leaving 4 bases of the junction unmatched. The CDR3 spells CASSQTGTAYGYTF. The DNA for the CDR3 is TGCGCCAGCAGCCAAACCGGGACAGCCTATGGCTACACCTTC.

A note on this clone: Sequence at one end of the junction differs from germline and may be a read error. This chain connects TRBV6-1 to TRBJ1-5; D possibly corresponds to TRBD1 (6 bases). Germline-derived CDR1 and CDR2 are MNHNS and SASEGT. The length of the CDR3 is 16 residues. The CDR3 loop is CASREDGGSENQPQHF. The CDR3 DNA follows: TGTGCCAGCAGAGAAGATGGGGGCTCGGAGAATCAGCCCCAGCATTTT.

Of note for this clone: The junction shows a germline mismatch at one end, possibly a read error. The CDR3 coding sequence is TGCGCCAGCAGGGAGCGGGAGGGGAACGCCGGGGAGCTGTTTTTT. As protein: CASREREGNAGELFF. This chain uses TRBV5-1 with TRBJ2-2, with 10 bases fitting TRBD2. CDR1 is SGHRS and CDR2 is YFSETQ in the germline V gene. The CDR3 totals 15 residues.

V gene TRBV4-3 combines with J gene TRBJ1-4; TRBD1 aligns across 8 bases. Germline V gives CDR1 LGHNA, CDR2 YSLEER. V shed 0 bases, J shed 8 bases, and the junction held 5 bases outside the gene matches. The CDR3 extends over 15 amino acids. The CDR3 is CASSQERTGSEKLFF. CDR3 nucleotide sequence: TGCGCCAGCAGCCAAGAAAGGACAGGGTCGGAAAAACTGTTTTTT.

V is TRBV2 and J is TRBJ2-2, with D perhaps matching TRBD2 (5 bases). The CDR3 is made up of 13 amino acids. The germline CDR1 and CDR2 sequences are SNHLY and FYNNEI. V was clipped by 4 bases and J by 5 bases, with 8 bases between them. The CDR3 DNA reads as TGTGCCAGCAGTGCCGGGGAGACCGGGGAGCTGTTTTTT. This codes for CASSAGETGELFF.

The chain links TRBV6-5 to TRBJ1-5; a weak D match, TRBD1 (6 bases). The germline gives CDR1 MNHEY, CDR2 SVGAGI. This CDR3 contains 15 residues. Deletions cut 6 bases from V and 3 bases from J, with 15 bases between. In DNA, the CDR3 is TGTGCCAGCAGCCCAAGGGGGGGTTCCAATCAGCCCCAGCATTTT. Its protein product is CASSPRGGSNQPQHF.

This chain connects TRBV16 to TRBJ2-7; 7 bases are shared with TRBD2. V shed 5 bases and J 3 bases; nucleotides not matched to a gene: 10. This CDR3 comprises 15 residues. Germline V CDR1 and CDR2: KGHSY, FQNENV. CDR3 loop: CASSVREFPSYEQYF. The CDR3 DNA is TGTGCCAGCAGCGTGCGGGAGTTCCCTAGCTACGAGCAGTACTTC.

This clone has just one count. This rearrangement joins TRBV5-1 to TRBJ2-1; tentatively, D is TRBD2 (5 bases). The V gene's germline CDR1 is SGHRS and CDR2 YFSETQ. V was pared by 3 bases and J by 1 base, with 14 bases between. CDR3 length: 16 amino acids. CDR3 in amino acids: CASSSLGSGSYNEQFF. CDR3 DNA sequence: TGCGCCAGCAGCTCCTTAGGGAGCGGTTCCTACAATGAGCAGTTCTTC.

This rearrangement joins TRBV30 to TRBJ2-7, with a possible D match to TRBD2 (6 bases). V was shortened by 4 bases and J by 0 bases, with 16 bases between the two germline ends. The CDR3 spans 15 residues. CDR1 GTSNPN and CDR2 SVGIG come from the germline V gene (reference sequence). The CDR3 protein is CAWKGFPGSSYEQYF. The CDR3 DNA is TGTGCCTGGAAGGGGTTTCCCGGGAGCTCCTACGAGCAGTACTTC.

This clone was recorded once. The genes are TRBV12-5 and TRBJ1-2; no definite D call. Trimming pared 1 base from V and 7 bases from J, leaving 4 bases between. The germline CDR1 and CDR2 sequences are LGHNT and FRNRAP. The CDR3 spans 11 residues. The CDR3 protein is CASGLGGGYTF. The DNA of the CDR3 is TGTGCTAGTGGTTTGGGAGGTGGCTACACCTTC.

The chain couples TRBV20-1 to TRBJ2-1; D remains unclear. The V end lost 5 bases, the J end lost 4 bases, and 3 bases lay between the germline ends. Germline CDR1 reads DFQATT; CDR2 reads SNEGSKA (reference sequence). The length of the CDR3 is 10 residues. DNA for the CDR3: TGCAGTGCTCTTTACAATGAGCAGTTCTTC. Translated: CSALYNEQFF.

The CDR3 is CASSLSPGGNSNQYF. The CDR3 region has the DNA TGTGCCAGCAGTTTATCACCGGGAGGGAACTCGAACCAGTACTTC. The chain recombines TRBV27 with TRBJ2-5; TRBD2 aligns across 8 bases. CDR1 and CDR2 (germline): MNHEY, SMNVEV (reference sequence). This CDR3 has 15 amino acids. The trim removed 0 bases at V and 10 bases at J, leaving 10 bases unmatched.

The V call is TRBV18, the J call TRBJ2-7; 7 bases are shared with TRBD2. V lost 2 bases and J lost 2; bases outside the gene matches: 6. CDR1 and CDR2 (germline): KGHSH, LQKENI. The CDR3 is made up of 15 amino acids. The CDR3 region has the DNA TGTGCCAGCTCACCATCGGCGGGAGCTACCTACGAGCAGTACTTC. It translates to CASSPSAGATYEQYF.

The chain has TRBV7-2 and TRBJ2-3, with D possibly matching TRBD1 (6 bases). In germline, CDR1 is SGHTA, CDR2 FQGNSA. Trimming took 0 bases from V and 4 from J, leaving 11 bases between them. The CDR3 contains 15 residues. The CDR3 nucleotides are TGTGCCAGCAGCTTAGCGCCGGGACATTCAGATACGCAGTATTTT. Protein sequence: CASSLAPGHSDTQYF.

The rearrangement joins TRBV19 to TRBJ2-1; perhaps TRBD1 as D (6 bases). Germline V gene lookup returns CDR1 LNHDA and CDR2 SQIVND (reference sequence). CDR3 length: 14 amino acids. Trimming took off 7 bases at V and 2 bases at J, with 12 bases between the two ends. As DNA, the CDR3 is TGTGCCAGTACCCCCAGGGGTCCCTACAATGAGCAGTTCTTC. This sequence encodes CASTPRGPYNEQFF.

The rearrangement joins TRBV2 to TRBJ2-1, with 9 bases fitting TRBD2. The ends lost 3 bases at V and 4 bases at J; junction bases unmatched: 4. The V gene's germline CDR1 is SNHLY and CDR2 FYNNEI. The CDR3 has 15 residues. This CDR3 reads CASSDSAGGYNEQFF. The CDR3 bases are TGTGCCAGCAGTGATTCGGCGGGAGGGTACAATGAGCAGTTCTTC.

This rearrangement joins TRBV7-9 to TRBJ1-4; 10 bases are shared with TRBD1. In germline, CDR1 is SEHNR, CDR2 FQNEAQ (reference sequence). The length of the CDR3 is 14 residues. The V segment lost 4 bases and the J segment 7 bases; nucleotides outside the gene matches: 3. CDR3 DNA: TGTGCCAGCAGCTCAGGGACAGGGGTTGAAAAACTGTTTTTT. This gives the protein CASSSGTGVEKLFF.

The CDR3 nucleotides are TGTGCCAGCACCTGGGACAGGGGGAACACTGAAGCTTTCTTT. Its protein is CASTWDRGNTEAFF. The chain recombines TRBV6-5 with TRBJ1-1; TRBD1 agrees at 10 bases. The V segment lost 7 bases and the J segment 1 base; nucleotides outside the gene matches: 3. This CDR3 is 14 amino acids long. CDR1 MNHEY and CDR2 SVGAGI come from the germline V gene.

The chain carries TRBV28 and TRBJ2-7, with D possibly being TRBD1 (5 bases). CDR1 and CDR2 from the germline V gene are MDHEN and SYDVKM. There are 12 residues in the CDR3. Between the trimmed V and J ends, which lost 3 bases and 7 bases, there was a span of 10 bases. The CDR3 coding sequence is TGTGCCAGCAGTTTTCAGGGTTGGGAGCAGTACTTC. Its translation is CASSFQGWEQYF.

This clone was counted between two and nine times. This sequence joins TRBV4-1 and TRBJ2-7; D remains ambiguous. Trimming removed 1 base at V and 0 bases at J, with 7 bases between. The germline gives CDR1 MGHRA, CDR2 YSYEKL. CDR3 length: 14 residues. CDR3: CASSQVQNSYEQYF. CDR3 coding DNA: TGCGCCAGCAGCCAAGTACAAAACTCCTACGAGCAGTACTTC.

This clone was detected only a few times. The chain couples TRBV5-1 to TRBJ1-2; D possibly corresponds to TRBD1 (6 bases). The CDR3 is made up of 12 amino acids. Trimming pared 0 bases from V and 11 bases from J, leaving 11 bases between. Germline loops: CDR1 SGHRS, CDR2 YFSETQ. CDR3 bases: TGCGCCAGCAGCTTGGACAGGGTCAGTTACACCTTC. This encodes CASSLDRVSYTF.

The CDR3 DNA is TGTGCCAGCAGCCCTACACGGGTCCCGGGGGGAAACACCATATATTTT. Its translation is CASSPTRVPGGNTIYF. V usage is TRBV7-2 and J usage is TRBJ1-3; no firm D call. V was pared by 5 bases and J by 4 bases, with 18 bases between. The germline V gene encodes CDR1 SGHTA and CDR2 FQGNSA. The CDR3 covers 16 residues.

V and J are TRBV28 and TRBJ1-1; 8 bases fit TRBD1. V gave up 5 bases and J gave up 4 bases; unmatched junction bases: 0. The CDR3 sequence is 12 residues long. Germline lookup yields CDR1 MDHEN and CDR2 SYDVKM. The CDR3: CASSTGGTEAFF. The CDR3 DNA sequence: TGTGCCAGCAGTACAGGGGGCACTGAAGCTTTCTTT.